This record looks at one T cell receptor (beta chain) sequence and its context. Its specificity is not known. The sample originates from a study of shared clonotypes between healthy human individuals. Study-wide points: The sampled material consisted only of blood, and tissue repertoires are likely to differ.

Clones were sequenced by immunoSEQ multiplex PCR, and TCRdb holds only the in-frame ones, with some missing. The sample lists 1.5 million to 2.5 million clones, approximately 94% seen once, with around 1% in the top ten. CD45RO-negative, CCR7-selected cells formed the naive CD8 fraction, which excluded terminally differentiated effector memory CD45RA+ cells. The CDR3 covers 15 residues. The germline V gene has CDR1 MNHEY and CDR2 SMNVEV (reference sequence). V lost 2 bases to trimming and J lost 10 bases, with 18 bases between them. The source material was naive CD8+ T cells sorted from blood. The V call is TRBV27, the J call TRBJ2-1; D uncertain. The source is a man aged 18 to 29 in good health. The CDR3 bases are TGTGCCAGCAGTTTAATTCCCCCATTCGTAGGGGAGCAGTTCTTC. Translating it yields CASSLIPPFVGEQFF.